The entry that follows covers one T cell receptor beta chain sequence. The target of this receptor is not known. Base qualities are not provided; no much larger clone lies one nucleotide away. The CDR3 runs 16 residues from the cysteine to the phenylalanine. The only DNA kept is the CDR3, 48 bases in frame from the first base. The germline V gene (reference sequence) specifies SGHNT as CDR1 and YYREEE as CDR2. The trim is 4 bases for V and 7 bases for J, with a gap of 21 bases between the germline ends. The data were obtained in a study of T cells after yellow fever vaccination (dated by TCRdb to about 2019). Looking at the study overall: The SMART-Seq v4 Ultra Low Input RNA kit was used to prepare libraries from fractions with low cell numbers. To track T-cell clones before and after primary and booster YFV17D yellow fever vaccination, bulk TCR alpha and beta repertoires were sequenced longitudinally. Two healthy male donors, one aged 18 to 29 and one aged 30 to 40 years, were included in the cohort. Bulk PBMC replicates and cell subsets were isolated from blood drawn at multiple timepoints before and after both primary and secondary immunization. The research as a whole found: A small fraction of clonotypes appeared in both the CD4 and CD8 compartments, likely as a result of convergent recombination. FACS-sorted repertoires could contain abundant contaminating clonotypes from the bulk population, so computational filtering was required. The secondary T-cell response was found to be weaker but faster than the primary response, with a peak reached on day 5 rather than on day 15. Because only a couple of donors were included in the study, the extent to which the findings can be generalized is limited. After the booster, most of the clones that had expanded following primary vaccination were detected again (around 95% of CD4 and roughly 88% of CD8), which suggests that memory was broadly maintained.

TCRdb names Illumina NovaSeq 6000 as the instrument used. Synthesis of TCR cDNA relied on 5'RACE template switching, a step that introduced a universal primer site along with unique molecular identifiers. Priming of cDNA synthesis was performed from both the TCR alpha and TCR beta constant segments. Two PCR steps were used to amplify libraries, with sample barcodes and sequencing adapters being added in the second step. Libraries were sequenced on Illumina HiSeq 2500 (2x100 bp) or NovaSeq (2x150 bp). The study's own analysis went as follows. MIGEC was used to demultiplex reads and collapse the reads into UMI consensus sequences, and MiXCR was used for V(D)J alignment. Using edgeR on replicate PBMC samples, clonotypes were called vaccine-responding if FDR was below 0.01 and the log2 fold change was above 5 up to day 15. Each bulk clonotype was labeled CD4 or CD8 based on which sequenced repertoire, CD4 or CD8, contained the clonotype at higher abundance. TCRdb applied fastp at Q25 and MiXCR to the public reads, then kept only in-frame beta chains. A single entry per CDR3 protein holds the most common genes and DNA from its merged rows. What appears here as the V and J calls and clone size reflects TCRdb's work, not the paper's. This sample lists 300,000 to 350,000 distinct CDR3 sequences; around 4.5% were detected once. The leading ten clones occupy 15% to 20% of the sample.

The treatment or condition tag for this specimen amounts to: live attenuated yellow fever vaccine strain. At each blood-draw timepoint, two biological replicates of bulk PBMCs were obtained. PBMCs were isolated from peripheral blood using a standard Ficoll-Paque protocol. RNA was extracted with TriZol from bulk PBMCs, CD4 and CD8 fractions, and dextramer-positive and dextramer-negative fractions. The receptor's source is a man between 18 and 29 years old who received the YFV17D yellow fever vaccine. The chain couples TRBV5-4 to TRBJ2-4, with a weak D call of TRBD1 (6 bases match). Sequencing used PBMCs, obtained 15 days after the yellow fever booster vaccination. The nucleotide sequence is TGTGCCAGCAGCATAGGAACAGTGGAGAGGGGGAACATTCAGTACTTC. It translates to CASSIGTVERGNIQYF. The entire variable domain, with the stretches around the CDR3 drawn from the reference TRBV5-4 and TRBJ2-4 proteins, is ETGVTQSPTHLIKTRGQQVTLRCSSQSGHNTVSWYQQALGQGPQFIFQYYREEENGRGNFPPRFSGLQFPNYSSELNVNALELDDSALYLCASSIGTVERGNIQYFGAGTRLSVL.